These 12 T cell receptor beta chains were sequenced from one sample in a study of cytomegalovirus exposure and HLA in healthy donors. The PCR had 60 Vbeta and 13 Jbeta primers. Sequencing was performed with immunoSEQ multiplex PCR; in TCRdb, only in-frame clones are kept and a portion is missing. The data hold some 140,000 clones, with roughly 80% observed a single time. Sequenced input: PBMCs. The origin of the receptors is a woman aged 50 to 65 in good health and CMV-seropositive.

The CDR3, as DNA: TGTGCCAGCAGCAAGTCTCAGAGTCCCGGCCAAGGGGAATTCAATCAGCCCCAGCATTTT. It translates to CASSKSQSPGQGEFNQPQHF. V is TRBV21-1 and J is TRBJ1-5; the table's D call, TRBD1, was not checked against the DNA. TRBV21-1 is a pseudogene. The CDR3 sequence is 20 residues long.

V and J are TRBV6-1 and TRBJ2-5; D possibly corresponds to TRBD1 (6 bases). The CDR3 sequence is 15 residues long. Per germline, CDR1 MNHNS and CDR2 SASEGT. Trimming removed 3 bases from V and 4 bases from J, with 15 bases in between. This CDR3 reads CASSDFGQPTETQYF. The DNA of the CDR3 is TGTGCCAGCAGTGACTTCGGACAGCCCACAGAGACCCAGTACTTC.

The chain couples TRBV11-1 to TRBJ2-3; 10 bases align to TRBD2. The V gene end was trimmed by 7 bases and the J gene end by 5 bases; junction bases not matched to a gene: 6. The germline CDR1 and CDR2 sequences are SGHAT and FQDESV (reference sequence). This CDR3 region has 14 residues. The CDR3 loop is CASMKAGGRDTQYF. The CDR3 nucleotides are TGTGCCAGCATGAAAGCGGGGGGGCGAGATACGCAGTATTTT.

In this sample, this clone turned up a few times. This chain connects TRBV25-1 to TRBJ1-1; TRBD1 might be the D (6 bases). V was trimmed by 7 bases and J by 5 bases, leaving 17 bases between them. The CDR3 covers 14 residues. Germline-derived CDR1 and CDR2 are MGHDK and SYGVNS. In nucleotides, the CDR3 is TGTGCCAGCACCCCGACAGGAAGGGGGACTGAAGCTTTCTTT. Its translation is CASTPTGRGTEAFF.

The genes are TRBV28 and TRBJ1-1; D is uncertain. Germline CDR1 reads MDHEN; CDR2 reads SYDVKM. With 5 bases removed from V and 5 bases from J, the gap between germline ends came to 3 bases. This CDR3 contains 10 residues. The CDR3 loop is CASSLTEAFF. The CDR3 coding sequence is TGTGCCAGCAGTCTGACTGAAGCTTTCTTT.

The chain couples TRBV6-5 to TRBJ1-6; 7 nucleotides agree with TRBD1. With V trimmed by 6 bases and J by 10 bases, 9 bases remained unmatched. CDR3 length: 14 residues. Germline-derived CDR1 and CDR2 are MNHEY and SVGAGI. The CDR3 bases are TGTGCCAGCAGACCACAGGGGCGTCGGTCACCCCTCCACTTT. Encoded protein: CASRPQGRRSPLHF.

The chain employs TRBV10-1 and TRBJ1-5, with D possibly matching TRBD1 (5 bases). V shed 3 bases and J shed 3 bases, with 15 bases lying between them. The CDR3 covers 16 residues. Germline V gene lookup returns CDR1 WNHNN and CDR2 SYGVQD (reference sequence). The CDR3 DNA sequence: TGCGCCAGCAGTGAAACGAGCTGGGGCGACAATCAGCCCCAGCATTTT. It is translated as CASSETSWGDNQPQHF.

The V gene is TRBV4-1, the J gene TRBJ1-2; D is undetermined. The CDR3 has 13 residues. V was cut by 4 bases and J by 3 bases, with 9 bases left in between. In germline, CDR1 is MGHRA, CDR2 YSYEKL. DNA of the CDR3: TGCGCCAGCAGCCCCCGCGGGGACTATGGCTACACCTTC. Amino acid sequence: CASSPRGDYGYTF.

CDR3 residues: CAWGEGLAGTPRQYF. CDR3 coding DNA: TGTGCCTGGGGGGAAGGACTAGCGGGGACTCCGAGGCAGTATTTT. The chain joins TRBV30 to TRBJ2-3; 12 bases fit TRBD2. The CDR3 is 15 amino acids. Germline trimming cut 5 bases from V and 11 bases from J; bases unmatched to any gene: 14. The germline V gene has CDR1 GTSNPN and CDR2 SVGIG (reference sequence).

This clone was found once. The CDR3: CASSSDRGVTDTQYF. CDR3 coding DNA: TGTGCCAGCAGCTCGGACAGGGGAGTAACAGATACGCAGTATTTT. The V call is TRBV5-6, the J call TRBJ2-3, with 9 bases fitting TRBD1. This CDR3 has 15 residues. J lost 3 bases, V lost 3 bases, and 5 bases had no gene match. The germline V gene has CDR1 SGHDT and CDR2 YYEEEE.

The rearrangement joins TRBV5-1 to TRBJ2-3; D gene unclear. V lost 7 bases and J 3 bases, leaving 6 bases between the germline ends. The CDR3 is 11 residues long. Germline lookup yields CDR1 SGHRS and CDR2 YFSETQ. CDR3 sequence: CASAGTDTQYF. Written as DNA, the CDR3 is TGCGCCAGCGCCGGGACAGATACGCAGTATTTT.

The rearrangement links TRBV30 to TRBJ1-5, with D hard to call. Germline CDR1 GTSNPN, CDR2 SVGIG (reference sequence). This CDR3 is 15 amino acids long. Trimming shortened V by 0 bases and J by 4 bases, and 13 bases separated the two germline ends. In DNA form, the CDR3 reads TGTGCCTGGAGTGTACAAATAGGCGGGAATCAGCCCCAGCATTTT. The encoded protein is CAWSVQIGGNQPQHF.